This is a list of T cell receptor beta chains from one sample in a study of blood T cell repertoires in COVID-19. Using immunoSEQ multiplex PCR, the repertoire was profiled, and TCRdb retains in-frame clones only, with some absent. The table has 110,000 to 150,000 clones, under 80% seen once. The sequencing sample was made of peripheral blood. The receptors were sampled from a man between 60 and 70 years old with acute or convalescent COVID-19. The CDR3 runs from the conserved cysteine through the conserved F or W. Fields, in order: clone size, CDR3 length, D gene, J gene, V gene, CDR3 protein, CDR3 DNA. D genes are given only for firm matches. Size is omitted from some rows. Given values are once, few, many or a class for expanded clones.

abundance: NA; len: 15; d_gene: TRBD1; j_gene: TRBJ2-7; v_gene: TRBV6-1; CDR3aa: CASSEPGTGKNEQYF; CDR3nt: TGTGCCAGCAGTGAACCAGGGACAGGGAAGAACGAGCAGTACTTC
abundance: NA; len: 17; d_gene: TRBD1; j_gene: TRBJ1-4; v_gene: TRBV18; CDR3aa: CASSPPGTGQTNEKLFF; CDR3nt: TGTGCCAGCTCACCACCCGGGACAGGACAAACTAATGAAAAACTGTTTTTT
abundance: NA; len: 13; d_gene: NA; j_gene: TRBJ2-2; v_gene: TRBV5-8; CDR3aa: CASSPHGTGELFF; CDR3nt: TGTGCCAGCAGCCCCCACGGCACCGGGGAGCTGTTTTTT
abundance: NA; len: 14; d_gene: NA; j_gene: TRBJ1-5; v_gene: TRBV7-6; CDR3aa: CASSPTGPNQPQHF; CDR3nt: TGTGCCAGCAGCCCCACAGGGCCCAATCAGCCCCAGCATTTT
abundance: NA; len: 14; d_gene: NA; j_gene: TRBJ2-7; v_gene: TRBV5-1; CDR3aa: CASSLTPASYEQYF; CDR3nt: TGCGCCAGCAGCCTTACACCCGCCTCCTACGAGCAGTACTTC
abundance: NA; len: 12; d_gene: NA; j_gene: TRBJ2-7; v_gene: TRBV29-1; CDR3aa: CSVRTATYEQYF; CDR3nt: TGCAGCGTCCGGACAGCTACCTACGAGCAGTACTTC
abundance: NA; len: 16; d_gene: TRBD2; j_gene: TRBJ2-3; v_gene: TRBV7-2; CDR3aa: CASSVGTSGRSDTQYF; CDR3nt: TGTGCCAGCAGCGTCGGGACTAGCGGAAGATCAGATACGCAGTATTTT
abundance: many; len: 17; d_gene: NA; j_gene: TRBJ2-7; v_gene: TRBV4-1; CDR3aa: CASSQEPPGHFSYEQYF; CDR3nt: TGCGCCAGCAGCCAAGAGCCCCCTGGACACTTCTCCTACGAGCAGTACTTC
abundance: NA; len: 13; d_gene: NA; j_gene: TRBJ1-6; v_gene: TRBV2; CDR3aa: CASRNRGNSPLHF; CDR3nt: TGTGCCAGCAGGAATCGAGGGAATTCACCCCTCCACTTT
abundance: NA; len: 13; d_gene: NA; j_gene: TRBJ1-5; v_gene: TRBV12-3/TRBV12-4; CDR3aa: CASSQGLNQPQHF; CDR3nt: TGTGCCAGCAGTCAGGGCTTAAATCAGCCCCAGCATTTT
abundance: NA; len: 15; d_gene: TRBD2; j_gene: TRBJ2-7; v_gene: TRBV5-1; CDR3aa: CASSSGLAGVYEQYF; CDR3nt: TGCGCCAGCAGCTCGGGACTAGCGGGGGTCTACGAGCAGTACTTC
abundance: NA; len: 16; d_gene: NA; j_gene: TRBJ2-1; v_gene: TRBV13; CDR3aa: CASSQPRRANYNEQFF; CDR3nt: TGTGCCAGCAGCCAACCCCGGCGGGCCAACTACAATGAGCAGTTCTTC
abundance: NA; len: 15; d_gene: TRBD1; j_gene: TRBJ2-1; v_gene: TRBV6-5; CDR3aa: CASTLGQGFYNEQFF; CDR3nt: TGTGCCAGCACCCTAGGACAGGGCTTCTACAATGAGCAGTTCTTC
abundance: NA; len: 16; d_gene: NA; j_gene: TRBJ1-2; v_gene: TRBV19; CDR3aa: CASSGVSFPSGRGYTF; CDR3nt: TGTGCCAGTAGCGGGGTGTCTTTCCCCTCCGGACGGGGCTACACCTTC
abundance: NA; len: 18; d_gene: NA; j_gene: TRBJ1-5; v_gene: TRBV3-1/TRBV3-2; CDR3aa: CASSQDGGRHLGRQPQHF; CDR3nt: TGTGCCAGCAGCCAAGACGGGGGTAGACATCTGGGAAGGCAGCCCCAGCATTTT
abundance: once; len: 13; d_gene: NA; j_gene: TRBJ2-3; v_gene: TRBV19; CDR3aa: CASSISQGDTQYF; CDR3nt: TGTGCCAGTAGTATATCTCAGGGAGATACGCAGTATTTT
abundance: NA; len: 12; d_gene: NA; j_gene: TRBJ2-7; v_gene: TRBV20-1; CDR3aa: CSASWQFNEQYF; CDR3nt: TGCAGTGCTAGTTGGCAGTTCAACGAGCAGTACTTC
abundance: NA; len: 14; d_gene: NA; j_gene: TRBJ1-1; v_gene: TRBV3-1/TRBV3-2; CDR3aa: CASSQEKRNTEAFF; CDR3nt: TGTGCCAGCAGCCAAGAAAAGCGGAACACTGAAGCTTTCTTT
abundance: NA; len: 13; d_gene: NA; j_gene: TRBJ1-2; v_gene: TRBV7-8; CDR3aa: CASSLVQAGGYTF; CDR3nt: TGTGCCAGCAGCTTAGTACAGGCTGGGGGCTACACCTTC
abundance: NA; len: 14; d_gene: TRBD2; j_gene: TRBJ2-7; v_gene: TRBV11-2; CDR3aa: CASSFREGRDEQYF; CDR3nt: TGTGCCAGCAGCTTTCGGGAGGGTAGGGACGAGCAGTACTTC
abundance: NA; len: 12; d_gene: NA; j_gene: TRBJ1-5; v_gene: TRBV21-1; CDR3aa: CASSKDAGRQHF; CDR3nt: TGTGCCAGCAGCAAAGACGCGGGCCGTCAGCATTTT
abundance: NA; len: 14; d_gene: TRBD2; j_gene: TRBJ2-1; v_gene: TRBV3-1/TRBV3-2; CDR3aa: CASSHGGRREGWFF; CDR3nt: TGTGCCAGCAGCCACGGTGGGCGGCGGGAGGGGTGGTTCTTC
abundance: NA; len: 14; d_gene: TRBD1; j_gene: TRBJ2-1; v_gene: TRBV27; CDR3aa: CASSLSRTGTEQFF; CDR3nt: TGTGCCAGCAGTTTATCGAGGACAGGGACTGAGCAGTTCTTC
abundance: NA; len: 15; d_gene: NA; j_gene: TRBJ2-1; v_gene: TRBV7-3; CDR3aa: CASSWATSSYNEQFF; CDR3nt: TGTGCCAGCAGCTGGGCGACCAGCTCCTACAATGAGCAGTTCTTC
abundance: NA; len: 11; d_gene: NA; j_gene: TRBJ2-5; v_gene: TRBV7-6; CDR3aa: CASSPGPRGYF; CDR3nt: TGTGCCAGCAGCCCTGGCCCGCGGGGGTACTTC
abundance: NA; len: 14; d_gene: TRBD2; j_gene: TRBJ2-1; v_gene: TRBV7-8; CDR3aa: CASTGTNAYNEQFF; CDR3nt: TGTGCCAGTACCGGGACTAATGCCTACAATGAGCAGTTCTTC